This section outlines one T cell receptor (beta chain) sequence together with its context. The target antigen is unknown. This entry belongs to a study of T cell repertoires in cytomegalovirus infection. TCRdb re-called the reads through MiXCR, storing one row per CDR3 protein. The sample has approximately 600,000 distinct CDR3 sequences; about 39% are singletons. The receptor's source is a human donor in good health (CMV status not recorded). Some clones in this sample may be carry-over from other donors' samples. The sequencing here drew on cultured PBMCs, taken from culture after CMV antigen stimulation.

CDR3 in DNA: TGTGCCAGCCGCGCGAGGGGTAGGCCCCACTATGGCTACACCTTC. This translates into CASRARGRPHYGYTF. The rearrangement links TRBV7-2 to TRBJ1-2; TRBD1 is a possible D gene (5 bases). The germline V gene has CDR1 SGHTA and CDR2 FQGNSA. The CDR3 extends over 15 amino acids. The V end lost 8 bases, the J end lost 3 bases, and 19 bases lay between the germline ends.